Here is one TCR beta chain with its context. Its specificity is unknown. Primers: 60 Vbeta forward and 13 Jbeta reverse. The data were produced by immunoSEQ multiplex PCR, yet TCRdb's version contains in-frame clones alone and is incomplete. The data show around 120,000 clones, around 76% seen once. This sample is drawn from a study of cytomegalovirus exposure and HLA in healthy donors. Overall study context: There were roughly 120 million unique TCR beta sequences, drawn from around 180 million T cells, in an earlier analysis. Regarding the study as a whole: Roughly uniform sequencing depth across donors was assumed, possibly incorrectly.

The trim removed 3 bases at V and 6 bases at J, leaving 14 bases unmatched. The germline V gene encodes CDR1 GTSNPN and CDR2 SVGIG (reference sequence). The length of the CDR3 is 16 residues. The V gene is TRBV30, the J gene TRBJ2-7; 10 nucleotides line up with TRBD2. What was sequenced was PBMCs. The sequence was collected from a man aged 60 to 75 in good health and CMV-seropositive. The CDR3 nucleotides are TGTGCCTGGAGGTCTTCTAGGCTAGCGGGAGTGGGCGAGCAGTACTTC. This codes for CAWRSSRLAGVGEQYF.